One and the same sample provided the 21 T cell receptor beta chains below, sequenced in a study of post-analysis software for immune sequencing data. Tagging with unique molecular identifiers was a feature of the TCR beta cDNA libraries. Each CDR3 protein gets one entry after TCRdb re-called the PCR reads with MiXCR. Here the sample spans about half a million distinct CDR3 sequences, around a third being singletons. These receptors have no known antigen. Notes on the study in general: Higher frequency in patients than in controls was seen for about five TRBV segments, with TRBV5-6, TRBV5-1 and TRBV20-1 among them.

The sample taken for sequencing was blood. The receptors stem from a girl aged 2 to 17 with multiple sclerosis.

This chain links TRBV4-2 with TRBJ2-1; 7 bases line up with TRBD2. Trimming took 4 bases from V and 4 from J; bases not matched to a gene: 10. This CDR3 has 16 residues. CDR1 LGHNA and CDR2 YNFKEQ come from the germline V gene. The CDR3 nucleotides read TGTGCCAGCAGCCTTCTGTCGGGGGGTATGTACAATGAGCAGTTCTTC. Protein product: CASSLLSGGMYNEQFF.

For the CDR3, the DNA is TGCGCCAGCAGCGCGGGACACTCTGGAAACACCATATATTTT. Encoded protein: CASSAGHSGNTIYF. The genes are TRBV5-1 and TRBJ1-3; D is perhaps TRBD1 (6 bases). Germline lookup yields CDR1 SGHRS and CDR2 YFSETQ. The CDR3 spans 14 residues. V lost 4 bases and J lost 0, with 8 bases in between.

This sequence joins TRBV10-3 and TRBJ2-7; 9 bases match TRBD1. CDR1 and CDR2 from the germline V gene are ENHRY and SYGVKD. The length of the CDR3 is 14 residues. V trimming: 4 bases; J trimming: 3 bases; junction bases outside the gene matches: 4. The CDR3 region is CAISGTGEDYEQYF. CDR3 nucleotide sequence: TGTGCCATCAGTGGGACAGGGGAAGACTACGAGCAGTACTTC.

The chain couples TRBV5-5 to TRBJ2-5; the D is unclear. Deletions cut 6 bases from V and 11 bases from J, with 26 bases between. Germline V lookup: CDR1 SGHKS, CDR2 YYEKEE (reference sequence). CDR3 size: 15 residues. CDR3 residues: CASNHRQVSYNEQYF. Here the CDR3 DNA reads TGTGCCAGCAATCATCGGCAGGTCTCCTACAATGAGCAGTACTTC.

CDR3: CASSFRRDRGEQFF. The CDR3 DNA is TGTGCCAGCAGTTTCAGGCGGGACAGGGGTGAGCAGTTCTTC. The V and J genes are TRBV12-3 or TRBV12-4 and TRBJ2-1, with 10 nucleotides matching TRBD1. Unmatched junction bases numbered 5, after V lost 3 bases and J lost 9 bases. This CDR3 contains 14 residues.

This clonotype turned up a few times. The chain has TRBV27 and TRBJ2-5; maybe TRBD2 (5 bases). V was clipped by 8 bases and J by 4 bases, with 14 bases between them. The germline CDR1 and CDR2 sequences are MNHEY and SMNVEV (reference sequence). The CDR3 extends over 13 amino acids. The CDR3 reads CASQREGGETQYF. The CDR3 region has the DNA TGTGCCAGCCAGAGAGAGGGTGGAGAGACCCAGTACTTC.

This clonotype came up many times. This sequence joins TRBV7-6 and TRBJ2-3, with D possibly matching TRBD2 (7 bases). The V end was cut by 0 bases, the J end by 3 bases, with 10 bases between. This CDR3 comprises 15 residues. The germline V gene has CDR1 SGHVS and CDR2 FNYEAQ. CDR3 sequence reads: CASSLAGGPTDTQYF. CDR3 sequence (DNA): TGTGCCAGCAGCTTAGCGGGGGGGCCAACAGATACGCAGTATTTT.

V usage is TRBV7-9 and J usage is TRBJ2-7, with D possibly being TRBD1 (6 bases). V lost 5 bases to trimming and J lost 0 bases, with 11 bases between them. There are 14 residues in the CDR3. Germline V gives CDR1 SEHNR, CDR2 FQNEAQ (reference sequence). The CDR3 DNA follows: TGTGCCAGCAGCGACGACAGGATCTCCTACGAGCAGTACTTC. Its translation is CASSDDRISYEQYF.

In DNA, the CDR3 is TGTGCCAGCAGCTTAGATTACCGGGGGGGCCACGAGCAGTACTTC. Translation gives CASSLDYRGGHEQYF. V is TRBV11-2 and J is TRBJ2-7, with TRBD2 identical over 8 bases. J lost 5 bases, V lost 0 bases, and 6 bases had no gene match. This CDR3 spans 15 amino acids. CDR1 and CDR2 from the germline V gene are SGHAT and FQNNGV.

Worth noting for this clonotype: One junction end does not reproduce the germline sequence, and a read error may be involved. The chain recombines TRBV27 with TRBJ2-3; D not certain. Germline V gene lookup returns CDR1 MNHEY and CDR2 SMNVEV (reference sequence). The CDR3 length is 15 residues. CDR3 DNA: TGTGCCTGCAGTTTATCTCGGAGTGTTGTTTTGCCGCAGTATTTT. This codes for CACSLSRSVVLPQYF.

This clonotype turned up a few times. J is TRBJ2-7 and V is TRBV9; D is possibly TRBD1 or TRBD2 (5 bases each). This CDR3 has 17 residues. Germline V gene lookup returns CDR1 SGDLS and CDR2 YYNGEE. V dropped 4 bases and J dropped 3 bases, with 23 bases sitting between them. The DNA for the CDR3 is TGTGCCAGCAGCCCCCGGGACCCCTTAACAGGAGTCTACGAGCAGTACTTC. Translating gives CASSPRDPLTGVYEQYF.

This clonotype has a handful of counts. This sequence joins TRBV20-1 and TRBJ2-7; the match to TRBD1 covers 9 bases. V lost 3 bases and J lost 7; bases outside the gene matches: 13. The germline CDR1 and CDR2 sequences are DFQATT and SNEGSKA (reference sequence). There are 15 residues in the CDR3. The CDR3, as DNA: TGCAGTGCTAGCGCCGGGACAGGGCCTTCTCGTGAGCAGTACTTC. Its translation: CSASAGTGPSREQYF.

This clonotype has only one observation. CDR3 amino acids: CASSLWGPPETQYF. CDR3 nucleotides: TGCGCCAGCAGCTTGTGGGGCCCCCCAGAGACCCAGTACTTC. The chain combines TRBV5-1 with TRBJ2-5, with a possible D match to TRBD1 (5 bases). The germline V and J ends were trimmed by 1 base and 4 bases, with 11 bases remaining between them. Germline V gene lookup returns CDR1 SGHRS and CDR2 YFSETQ. The CDR3 sequence is 14 residues long.

This chain links TRBV27 with TRBJ2-7; D is possibly TRBD2 (7 bases). CDR1 is MNHEY and CDR2 is SMNVEV in the germline V gene (reference sequence). This CDR3 region has 14 residues. Deletions cut 3 bases from V and 2 bases from J, with 11 bases between. CDR3 DNA sequence: TGTGCCAGCAGTTTTAGGGGGGGGACCTACGAGCAGTACTTC. It codes for CASSFRGGTYEQYF.

DNA of the CDR3: TGCAGCGCAGAGGGTGTCCAGGGGGGGGCCTACGAGCAGTACTTC. This codes for CSAEGVQGGAYEQYF. This chain connects TRBV29-1 to TRBJ2-7; D possibly matches TRBD1 or TRBD2 (7 bases each). The CDR3 length is 15 residues. CDR1 SQVTM and CDR2 ANQGSEA come from the germline V gene. V was clipped by 7 bases and J by 2 bases, with 21 bases between them.

This chain connects TRBV20-1 to TRBJ1-2; D not resolved. The CDR3 runs 11 residues. V was shortened by 0 bases and J by 7 bases, with 6 bases between the two germline ends. The germline V gene has CDR1 DFQATT and CDR2 SNEGSKA (reference sequence). The CDR3 here is CSARDASGYTF. CDR3 nucleotide sequence: TGCAGTGCTAGAGACGCGTCTGGCTACACCTTC.

This chain links TRBV11-1 with TRBJ1-1; D is unresolved. The CDR3 contains 13 residues. Trimming took off 2 bases at V and 6 bases at J, with 10 bases between the two ends. Germline CDR1 and CDR2: SGHAT and FQDESV (reference sequence). CDR3 DNA: TGTGCCAGCAGCTTAAGGTGGTTGTCTGAAGCTTTCTTT. Its protein is CASSLRWLSEAFF.

V gene TRBV21-1 combines with J gene TRBJ1-5; the table's D call of TRBD1 was not tested on the DNA. TRBV21-1 has pseudogene status. The CDR3 sequence is 15 residues long. The CDR3 protein is CASSARRGSNQPQHF. The DNA for the CDR3 is TGTGCCAGCAGCGCTCGCCGGGGTAGCAATCAGCCCCAGCATTTT.

J is TRBJ1-2 and V is TRBV20-1, with TRBD1 as a possible D gene (5 bases). Germline-derived CDR1 and CDR2 are DFQATT and SNEGSKA (reference sequence). CDR3 length equals 14 residues. V was shortened by 0 bases and J by 3 bases, with 11 bases between the two germline ends. The CDR3 is CSARDFGADYGYTF. In nucleotides, the CDR3 is TGCAGTGCTAGAGACTTTGGGGCGGACTATGGCTACACCTTC.

The V and J genes are TRBV3-1 and TRBJ1-5; D gene unclear. V shed 5 bases and J shed 4 bases, with 9 bases lying between them. CDR3 length: 13 amino acids. Per germline, CDR1 LGHDT and CDR2 YNNKEL (reference sequence). CDR3 sequence (DNA): TGTGCCAGCAGCGATACCATGAATCAGCCCCAGCATTTT. Translated, it gives CASSDTMNQPQHF. Using reference TRBV3-1 and TRBJ1-5 for the parts outside the CDR3, the full variable domain is DTAVSQTPKYLVTQMGNDKSIKCEQNLGHDTMYWYKQDSKKFLKIMFSYNNKELIINETVPNRFSPKSPDKAHLNLHINSLELGDSAVYFCASSDTMNQPQHFGDGTRLSIL.

The chain employs TRBV15 and TRBJ1-1; 11 bases are shared with TRBD1. J was trimmed by 4 bases and V by 4 bases; bases with no gene match: 5. CDR1 and CDR2 (germline): LNHNV, YYDKDF (reference sequence). This CDR3 is 15 amino acids long. The CDR3 nucleotides read TGTGCCACCAGCACCGCCGGGACAGGGGGCACTGAAGCTTTCTTT. This gives the protein CATSTAGTGGTEAFF.